This T cell receptor beta chain was observed in a study of CD8 T cells in ankylosing spondylitis. General study results and limits: Matched ankylosing spondylitis synovial fluid reportedly contained a significantly enriched population of disease-linked clones. Ankylosing spondylitis blood seemed to carry a telltale TCR beta motif made of several highly homologous variants.

TCRdb redid the calling of the 5' RACE reads with MiXCR, one entry per CDR3 protein. The table includes around 480,000 distinct CDR3 sequences, more than 15% detected once. V lost 4 bases to trimming and J lost 4 bases; unmatched junction nucleotides: 8. Germline CDR1 and CDR2: SQVTM and ANQGSEA. The CDR3 sequence is 14 residues long. As regards this clonotype: The antigen is unknown.

Sample: blood, either unsorted or a sorted T cell fraction (not recorded which). This clonotype was obtained from a male donor with ankylosing spondylitis. The V call is TRBV29-1, the J call TRBJ2-7; 9 bases align to TRBD1. The CDR3 DNA reads as TGCAGCGTTGTGGACAGACAGGGGGATTACGAGCAGTACTTC. This gives the protein CSVVDRQGDYEQYF.